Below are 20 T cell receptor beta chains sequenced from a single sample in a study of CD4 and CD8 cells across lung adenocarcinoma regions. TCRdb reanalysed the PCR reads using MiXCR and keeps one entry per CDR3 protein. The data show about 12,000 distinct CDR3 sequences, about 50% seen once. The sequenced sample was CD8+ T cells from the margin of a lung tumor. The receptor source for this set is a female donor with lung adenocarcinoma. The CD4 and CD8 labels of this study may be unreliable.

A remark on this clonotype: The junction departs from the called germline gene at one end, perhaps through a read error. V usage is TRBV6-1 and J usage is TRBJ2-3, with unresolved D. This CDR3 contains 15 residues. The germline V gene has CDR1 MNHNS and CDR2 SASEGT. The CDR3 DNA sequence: TGTGCCAGCAGCCTCCCCGCTGTTAGCACAGATACGCAGTTCTTT. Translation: CASSLPAVSTDTQFF.

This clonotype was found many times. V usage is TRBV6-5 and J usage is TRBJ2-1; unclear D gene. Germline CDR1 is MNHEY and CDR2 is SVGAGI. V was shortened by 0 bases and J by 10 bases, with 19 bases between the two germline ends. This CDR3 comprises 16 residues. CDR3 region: CASSYSDQIRPYEQFF. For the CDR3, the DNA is TGTGCCAGCAGTTACTCGGACCAAATTCGCCCCTACGAGCAGTTCTTC.

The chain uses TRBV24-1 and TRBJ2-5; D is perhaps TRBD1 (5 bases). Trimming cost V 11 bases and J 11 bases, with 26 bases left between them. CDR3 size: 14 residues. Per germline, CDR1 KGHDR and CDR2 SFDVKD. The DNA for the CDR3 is TGTGCCAGGAGCTGGGGCCGTGACCAAGATACGCAGTACTTC. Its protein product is CARSWGRDQDTQYF.

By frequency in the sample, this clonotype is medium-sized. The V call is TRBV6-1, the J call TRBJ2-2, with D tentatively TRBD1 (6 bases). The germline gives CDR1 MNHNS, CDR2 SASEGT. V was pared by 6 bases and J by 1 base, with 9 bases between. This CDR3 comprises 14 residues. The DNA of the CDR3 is TGTGCCAGCAGGAAGACAGGGAACACCGGGGAGCTGTTTTTT. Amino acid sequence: CASRKTGNTGELFF.

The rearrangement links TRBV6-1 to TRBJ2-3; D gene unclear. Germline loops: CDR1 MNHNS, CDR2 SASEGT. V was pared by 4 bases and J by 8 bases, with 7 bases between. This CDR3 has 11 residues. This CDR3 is CASSAMSTQYF. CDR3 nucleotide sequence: TGTGCCAGCAGTGCCATGAGTACGCAGTATTTT.

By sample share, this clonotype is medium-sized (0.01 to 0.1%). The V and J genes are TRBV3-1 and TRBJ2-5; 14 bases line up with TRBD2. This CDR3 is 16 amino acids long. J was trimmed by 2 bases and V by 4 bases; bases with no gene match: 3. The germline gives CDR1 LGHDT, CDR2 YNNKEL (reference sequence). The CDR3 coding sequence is TGTGCCAGCAGCCGCCGACTAGCGGGGGGGCAAGAGACCCAGTACTTC. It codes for CASSRRLAGGQETQYF.

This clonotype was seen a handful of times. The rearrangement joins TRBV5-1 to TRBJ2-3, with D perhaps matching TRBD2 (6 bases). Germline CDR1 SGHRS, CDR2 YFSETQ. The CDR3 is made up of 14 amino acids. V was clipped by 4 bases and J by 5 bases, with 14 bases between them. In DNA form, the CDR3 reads TGCGCCAGCAGCACCGGGACTCCCCAAGATACGCAGTATTTT. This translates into CASSTGTPQDTQYF.

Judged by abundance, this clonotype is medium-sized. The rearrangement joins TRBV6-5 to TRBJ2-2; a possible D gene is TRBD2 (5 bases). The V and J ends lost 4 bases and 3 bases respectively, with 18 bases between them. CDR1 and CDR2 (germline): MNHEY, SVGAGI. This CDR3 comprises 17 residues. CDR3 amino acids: CASSSYSGDSDTGELFF. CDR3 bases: TGTGCCAGCAGTTCCTACTCCGGGGATTCGGACACCGGGGAGCTGTTTTTT.

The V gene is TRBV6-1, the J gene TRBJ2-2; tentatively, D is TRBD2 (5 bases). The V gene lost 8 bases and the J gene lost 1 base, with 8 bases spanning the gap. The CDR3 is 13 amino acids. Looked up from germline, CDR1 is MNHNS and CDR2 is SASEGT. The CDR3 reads CASWERNTGELFF. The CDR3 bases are TGTGCCAGCTGGGAGCGGAACACCGGGGAGCTGTTTTTT.

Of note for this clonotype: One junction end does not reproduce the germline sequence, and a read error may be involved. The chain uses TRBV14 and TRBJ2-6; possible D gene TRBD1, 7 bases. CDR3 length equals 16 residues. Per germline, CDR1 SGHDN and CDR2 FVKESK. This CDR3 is CASSQGRVEGAYEQSF. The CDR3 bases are TGTGCCAGCAGCCAAGGCAGAGTGGAGGGGGCCTACGAGCAGTCTTTC.

CDR3 coding DNA: TGTGCCAGCAGGGGGCTCGGGGGACAGGAATCAGATACGCAGTATTTT. This sequence encodes CASRGLGGQESDTQYF. The chain has TRBV25-1 and TRBJ2-3; TRBD1 matches 8 bases. V shed 6 bases and J 4 bases; nucleotides not matched to a gene: 12. CDR3 length: 16 residues. Germline CDR1 MGHDK, CDR2 SYGVNS. Combining the CDR3 with reference TRBV25-1 and TRBJ2-3 gives the whole variable domain EADIYQTPRYLVIGTGKKITLECSQTMGHDKMYWYQQDPGMELHLIHYSYGVNSTEKGDLSSESTVSRIRTEHFPLTLESARPSHTSQYLCASRGLGGQESDTQYFGPGTRLTVL.

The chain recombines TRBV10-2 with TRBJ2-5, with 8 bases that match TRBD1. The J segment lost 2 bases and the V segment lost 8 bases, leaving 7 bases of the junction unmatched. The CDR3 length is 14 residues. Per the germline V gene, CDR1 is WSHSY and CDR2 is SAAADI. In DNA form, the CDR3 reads TGCGCCAGCCGGGAGACAGGGGCACAAGAGACCCAGTACTTC. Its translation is CASRETGAQETQYF.

The CDR3 here is CAGGHDKDTQYF. CDR3 DNA sequence: TGTGCCGGCGGCCATGACAAAGATACGCAGTACTTC. V usage is TRBV6-8 and J usage is TRBJ2-3; D call uncertain. The DNA end is more similar to TRBJ2-7, so the J call may be wrong. This CDR3 is built from 12 residues. Germline V gene sequence: CDR1 MNHGY, CDR2 SAAAGT.

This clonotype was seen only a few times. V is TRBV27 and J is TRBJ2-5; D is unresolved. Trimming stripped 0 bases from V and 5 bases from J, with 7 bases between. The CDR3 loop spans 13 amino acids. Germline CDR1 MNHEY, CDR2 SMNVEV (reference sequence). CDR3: CASSLSNEETQYF. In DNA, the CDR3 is TGTGCCAGCAGTTTATCGAATGAGGAGACCCAGTACTTC.

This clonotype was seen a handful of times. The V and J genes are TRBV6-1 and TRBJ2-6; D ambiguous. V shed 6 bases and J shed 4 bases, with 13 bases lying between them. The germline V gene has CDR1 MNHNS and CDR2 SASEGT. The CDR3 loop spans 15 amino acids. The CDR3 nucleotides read TGTGCCAGCAGAAGGGCCGGGTTCGGGGCCAACGTCCTGACTTTC. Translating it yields CASRRAGFGANVLTF.

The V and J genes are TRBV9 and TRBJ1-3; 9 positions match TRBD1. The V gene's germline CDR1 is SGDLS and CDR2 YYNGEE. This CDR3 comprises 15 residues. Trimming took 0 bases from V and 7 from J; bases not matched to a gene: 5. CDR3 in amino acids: CASSVEGTGTNTIYF. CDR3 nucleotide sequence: TGTGCCAGCAGCGTAGAAGGGACAGGGACTAACACCATATATTTT. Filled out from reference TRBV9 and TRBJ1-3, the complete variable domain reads DSGVTQTPKHLITATGQRVTLRCSPRSGDLSVYWYQQSLDQGLQFLIQYYNGEERAKGNILERFSAQQFPDLHSELNLSSLELGDSALYFCASSVEGTGTNTIYFGEGSWLTVV.

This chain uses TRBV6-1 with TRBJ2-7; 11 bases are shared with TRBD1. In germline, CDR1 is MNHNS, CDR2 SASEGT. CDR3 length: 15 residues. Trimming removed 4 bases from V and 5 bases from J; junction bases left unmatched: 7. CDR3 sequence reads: CASSAGTGGHDEQYF. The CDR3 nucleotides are TGTGCCAGCAGTGCGGGGACAGGGGGGCACGACGAGCAGTACTTC.

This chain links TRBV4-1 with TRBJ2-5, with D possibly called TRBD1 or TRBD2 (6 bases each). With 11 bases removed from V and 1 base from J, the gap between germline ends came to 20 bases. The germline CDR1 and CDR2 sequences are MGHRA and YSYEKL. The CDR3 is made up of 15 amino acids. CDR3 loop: CAGGHGGRVQETQYF. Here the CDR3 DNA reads TGCGCCGGGGGCCACGGGGGCCGGGTCCAAGAGACCCAGTACTTC.

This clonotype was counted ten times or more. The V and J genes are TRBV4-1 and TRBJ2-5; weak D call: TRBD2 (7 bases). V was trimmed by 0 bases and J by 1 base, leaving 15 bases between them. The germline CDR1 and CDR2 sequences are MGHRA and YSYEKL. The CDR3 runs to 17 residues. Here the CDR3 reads CASSQDGPGGFQETQYF. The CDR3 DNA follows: TGCGCCAGCAGCCAAGATGGACCGGGGGGCTTCCAAGAGACCCAGTACTTC.

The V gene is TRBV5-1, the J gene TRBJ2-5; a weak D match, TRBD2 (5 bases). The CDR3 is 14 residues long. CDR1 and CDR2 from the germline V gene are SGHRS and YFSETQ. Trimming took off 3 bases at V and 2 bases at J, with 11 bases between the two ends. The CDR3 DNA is TGCGCCAGCAGCTCAGGAGGAAATCAAGAGACCCAGTACTTC. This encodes CASSSGGNQETQYF.